One T cell receptor (beta chain) is described in this entry. The data derive from a study of shared clonotypes between healthy human individuals. This CDR3 region has 12 residues. The germline V and J ends were trimmed by 2 bases and 6 bases, with 5 bases remaining between them. Germline V CDR1 and CDR2: WSHSY, SAAADI. Clones were sequenced by immunoSEQ multiplex PCR, and TCRdb holds only the in-frame ones, with some missing. The repertoire holds over a million clones, around 82% seen once, with around 0.6% in the top ten. Sequences were obtained from memory CD4+ T cells from PBMCs. Subset meaning: CD45RA-negative fraction. The chain uses TRBV10-2 and TRBJ1-5; D gene uncertain. This sequence was found in a man younger than 35 in good health. Some clones in this sample may be carry-over from other donors' samples. The DNA for the CDR3 is TGCGCCAGCAGTGAGATGGGTCAGCCCCAGCATTTT. The encoded protein is CASSEMGQPQHF.